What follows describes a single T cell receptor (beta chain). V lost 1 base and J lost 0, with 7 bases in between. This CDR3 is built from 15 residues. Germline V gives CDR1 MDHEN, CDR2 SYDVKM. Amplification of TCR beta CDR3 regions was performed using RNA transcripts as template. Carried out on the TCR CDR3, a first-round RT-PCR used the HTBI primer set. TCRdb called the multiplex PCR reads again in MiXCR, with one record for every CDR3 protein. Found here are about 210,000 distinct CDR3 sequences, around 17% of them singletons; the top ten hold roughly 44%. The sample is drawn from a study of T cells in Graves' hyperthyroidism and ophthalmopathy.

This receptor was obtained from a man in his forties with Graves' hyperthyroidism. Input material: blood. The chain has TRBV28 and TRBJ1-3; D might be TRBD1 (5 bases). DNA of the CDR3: TGTGCCAGCAGTTTATTGGGGGGCTCTGGAAACACCATATATTTT. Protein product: CASSLLGGSGNTIYF.